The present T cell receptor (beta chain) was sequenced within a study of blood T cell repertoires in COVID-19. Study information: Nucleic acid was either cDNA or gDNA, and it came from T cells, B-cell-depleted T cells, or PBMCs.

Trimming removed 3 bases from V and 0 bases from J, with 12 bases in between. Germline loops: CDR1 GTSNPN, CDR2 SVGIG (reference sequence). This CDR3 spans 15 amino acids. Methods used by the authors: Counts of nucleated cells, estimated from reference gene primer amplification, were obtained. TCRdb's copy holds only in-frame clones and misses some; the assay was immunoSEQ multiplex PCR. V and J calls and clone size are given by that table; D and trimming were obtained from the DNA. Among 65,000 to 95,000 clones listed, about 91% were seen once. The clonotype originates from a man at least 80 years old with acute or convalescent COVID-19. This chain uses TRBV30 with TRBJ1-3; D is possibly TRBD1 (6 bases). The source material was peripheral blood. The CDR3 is CAWSGGALSGNTIYF. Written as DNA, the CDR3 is TGTGCCTGGAGCGGGGGGGCCCTCTCTGGAAACACCATATATTTT.